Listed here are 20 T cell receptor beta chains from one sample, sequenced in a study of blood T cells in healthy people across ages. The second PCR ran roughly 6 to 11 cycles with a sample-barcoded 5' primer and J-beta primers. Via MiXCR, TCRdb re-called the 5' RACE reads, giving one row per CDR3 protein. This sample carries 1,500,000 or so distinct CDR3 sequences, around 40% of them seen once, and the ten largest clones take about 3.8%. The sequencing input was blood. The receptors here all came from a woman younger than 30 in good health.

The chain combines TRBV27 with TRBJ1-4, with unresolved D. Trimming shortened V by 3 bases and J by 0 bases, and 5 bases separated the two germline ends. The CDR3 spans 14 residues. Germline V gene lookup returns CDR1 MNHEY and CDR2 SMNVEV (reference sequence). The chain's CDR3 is CASSFSSTNEKLFF. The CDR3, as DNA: TGTGCCAGCAGTTTTTCCTCAACTAATGAAAAACTGTTTTTT.

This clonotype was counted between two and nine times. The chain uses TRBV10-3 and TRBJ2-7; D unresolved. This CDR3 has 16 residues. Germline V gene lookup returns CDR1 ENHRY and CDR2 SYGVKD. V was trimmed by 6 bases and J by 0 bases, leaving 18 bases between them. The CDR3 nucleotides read TGTGCCATCAGCGGACCTTATGCACTGAACTCCTACGAGCAGTACTTC. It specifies CAISGPYALNSYEQYF.

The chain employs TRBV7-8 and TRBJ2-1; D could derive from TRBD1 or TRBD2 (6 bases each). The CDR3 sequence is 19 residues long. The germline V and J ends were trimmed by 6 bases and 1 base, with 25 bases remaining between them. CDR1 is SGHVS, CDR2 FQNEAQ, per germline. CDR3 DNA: TGTGCCAGCAGACCACGCATTGCACGGGGGCCCCTATCCTACAATGAGCAGTTCTTC. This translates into CASRPRIARGPLSYNEQFF.

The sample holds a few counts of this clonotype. The CDR3 bases are TGTGCCAGCAGCTTAGGACTACTCCGACTAGCGGGACAACACGAGCAGTACTTC. This sequence encodes CASSLGLLRLAGQHEQYF. The J gene is TRBJ2-7, the V gene TRBV13; 11 bases are a match to TRBD2. CDR3 length equals 18 residues. CDR1 is PRHDT, CDR2 FYEKMQ, per germline (reference sequence). With V trimmed by 0 bases and J by 5 bases, 12 bases remained unmatched. The entire variable domain, with the rest obtained from reference TRBV13 and TRBJ2-7, is as follows: AAGVIQSPRHLIKEKRETATLKCYPIPRHDTVYWYQQGPGQDPQFLISFYEKMQSDKGSIPDRFSAQQFSDYHSELNMSSLELGDSALYFCASSLGLLRLAGQHEQYFGPGTRLTVT.

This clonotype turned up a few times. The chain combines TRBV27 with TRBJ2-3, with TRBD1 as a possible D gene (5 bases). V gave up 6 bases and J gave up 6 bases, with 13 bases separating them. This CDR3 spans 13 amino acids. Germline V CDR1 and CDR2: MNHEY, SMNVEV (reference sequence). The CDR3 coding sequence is TGTGCCAGCAGCACGGACATTTTGGATACGCAGTATTTT. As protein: CASSTDILDTQYF.

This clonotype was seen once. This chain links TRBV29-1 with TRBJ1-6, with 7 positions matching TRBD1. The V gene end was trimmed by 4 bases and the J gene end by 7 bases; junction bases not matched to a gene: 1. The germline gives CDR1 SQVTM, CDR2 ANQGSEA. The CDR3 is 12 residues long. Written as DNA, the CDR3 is TGCAGCGTTGCACAGGGGAATTCACCCCTCCACTTT. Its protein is CSVAQGNSPLHF. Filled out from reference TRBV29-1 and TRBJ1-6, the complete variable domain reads SAVISQKPSRDICQRGTSLTIQCQVDSQVTMMFWYRQQPGQSLTLIATANQGSEATYESGFVIDKFPISRPNLTFSTLTVSNMSPEDSSIYLCSVAQGNSPLHFGNGTRLTVT.

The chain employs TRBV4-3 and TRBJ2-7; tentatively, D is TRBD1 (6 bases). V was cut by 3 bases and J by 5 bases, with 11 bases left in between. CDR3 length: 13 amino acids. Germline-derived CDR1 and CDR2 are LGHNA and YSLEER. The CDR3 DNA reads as TGCGCCAGCAGCCAGGGGGCGGGCCACGAGCAGTACTTC. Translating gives CASSQGAGHEQYF.

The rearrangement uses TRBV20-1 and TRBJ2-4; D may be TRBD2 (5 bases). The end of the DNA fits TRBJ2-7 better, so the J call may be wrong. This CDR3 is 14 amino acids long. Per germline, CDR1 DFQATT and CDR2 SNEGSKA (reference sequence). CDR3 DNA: TGCAGTGCTAGAGATCGATCGGGGTACTACGAGCAGTACTTC. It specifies CSARDRSGYYEQYF.

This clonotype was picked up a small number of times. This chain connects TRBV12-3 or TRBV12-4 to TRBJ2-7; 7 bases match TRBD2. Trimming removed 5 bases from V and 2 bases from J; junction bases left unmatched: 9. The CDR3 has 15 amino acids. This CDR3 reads CASSLGGGRPYEQYF. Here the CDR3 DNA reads TGTGCCAGCAGTCTGGGGGGGGGACGCCCCTACGAGCAGTACTTC.

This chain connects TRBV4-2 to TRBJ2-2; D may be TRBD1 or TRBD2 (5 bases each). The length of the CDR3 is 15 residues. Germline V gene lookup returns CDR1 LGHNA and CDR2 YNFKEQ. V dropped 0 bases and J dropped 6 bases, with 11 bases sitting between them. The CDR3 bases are TGTGCCAGCAGCCAAGATCAGGGACGAGCCGGGGAGCTGTTTTTT. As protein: CASSQDQGRAGELFF.

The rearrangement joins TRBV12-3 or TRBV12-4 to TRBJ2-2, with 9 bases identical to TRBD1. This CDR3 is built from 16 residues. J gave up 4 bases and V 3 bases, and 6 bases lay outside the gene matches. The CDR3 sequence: CASSFSGTGTTGELFF. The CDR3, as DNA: TGTGCCAGCAGTTTCTCCGGGACAGGGACCACCGGGGAGCTGTTTTTT.

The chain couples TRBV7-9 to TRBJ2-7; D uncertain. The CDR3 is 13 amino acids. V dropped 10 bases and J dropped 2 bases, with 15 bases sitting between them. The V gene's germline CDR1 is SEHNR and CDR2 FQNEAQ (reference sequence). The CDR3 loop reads CAIPAGQAYEQYF. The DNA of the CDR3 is TGTGCCATCCCAGCTGGGCAGGCCTACGAGCAGTACTTC. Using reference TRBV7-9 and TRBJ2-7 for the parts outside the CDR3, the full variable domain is DTGVSQNPRHKITKRGQNVTFRCDPISEHNRLYWYRQTLGQGPEFLTYFQNEAQLEKSRLLSDRFSAERPKGSFSTLEIQRTEQGDSAMYLCAIPAGQAYEQYFGPGTRLTVT.

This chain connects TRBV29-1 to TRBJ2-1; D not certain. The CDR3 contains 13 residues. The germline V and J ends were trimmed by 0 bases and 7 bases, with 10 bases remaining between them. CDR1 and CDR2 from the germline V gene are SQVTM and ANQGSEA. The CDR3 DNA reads TGCAGCGTTGAAGATCTGATGGGGAATGAGCAGTTCTTC. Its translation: CSVEDLMGNEQFF.

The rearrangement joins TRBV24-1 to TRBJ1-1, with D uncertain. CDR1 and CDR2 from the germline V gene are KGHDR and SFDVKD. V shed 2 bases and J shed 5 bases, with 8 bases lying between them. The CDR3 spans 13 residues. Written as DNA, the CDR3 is TGTGCCACCAGTGATTCGGCCTCGACTGAAGCTTTCTTT. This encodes CATSDSASTEAFF.

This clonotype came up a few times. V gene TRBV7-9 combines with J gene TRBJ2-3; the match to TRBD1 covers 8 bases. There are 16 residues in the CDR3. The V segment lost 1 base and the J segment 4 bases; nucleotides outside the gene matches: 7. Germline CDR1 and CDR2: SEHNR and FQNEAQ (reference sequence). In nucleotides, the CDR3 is TGTGCCAGCAGCTTAGATTTAGGACAGGGCCCAGATACGCAGTATTTT. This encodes CASSLDLGQGPDTQYF.

The CDR3 sequence is CASSSQEVSTEAFF. The CDR3 coding sequence is TGTGCCAGCAGCTCCCAGGAGGTGAGCACTGAAGCTTTCTTT. V and J are TRBV7-2 and TRBJ1-1; no definite D call. This CDR3 has 14 residues. V was shortened by 4 bases and J by 4 bases, with 13 bases between the two germline ends. From germline, CDR1 is SGHTA and CDR2 FQGNSA.

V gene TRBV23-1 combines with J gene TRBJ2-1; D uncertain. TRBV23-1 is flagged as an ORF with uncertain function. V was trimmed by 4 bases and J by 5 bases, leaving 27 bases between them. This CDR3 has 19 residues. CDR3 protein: CASSPHPILASPRDNEQFF. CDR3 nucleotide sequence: TGCGCCAGCAGTCCCCACCCTATATTGGCGTCTCCACGGGACAATGAGCAGTTCTTC.

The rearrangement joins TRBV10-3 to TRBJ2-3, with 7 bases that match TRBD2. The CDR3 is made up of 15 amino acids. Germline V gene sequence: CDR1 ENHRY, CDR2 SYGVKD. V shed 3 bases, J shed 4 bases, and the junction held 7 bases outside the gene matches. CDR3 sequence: CAISETGGMADTQYF. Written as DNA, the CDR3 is TGTGCCATCAGTGAAACGGGAGGAATGGCAGATACGCAGTATTTT.

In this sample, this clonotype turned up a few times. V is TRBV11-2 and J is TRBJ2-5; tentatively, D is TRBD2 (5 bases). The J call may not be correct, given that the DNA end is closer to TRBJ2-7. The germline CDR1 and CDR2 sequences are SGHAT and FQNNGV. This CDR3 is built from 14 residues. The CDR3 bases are TGTGCCAGCAGGCCGGGCCGAGGGTTCTTCGAGCAGTACTTC. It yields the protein CASRPGRGFFEQYF.

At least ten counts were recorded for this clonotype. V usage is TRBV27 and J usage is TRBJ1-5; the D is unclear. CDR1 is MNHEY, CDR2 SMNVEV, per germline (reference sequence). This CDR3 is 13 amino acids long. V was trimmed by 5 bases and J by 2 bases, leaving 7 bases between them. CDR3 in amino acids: CASSHRGNQPQHF. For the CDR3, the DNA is TGTGCCAGCAGTCACAGAGGCAATCAGCCCCAGCATTTT.